A selection of T cell receptor beta chains follows, all from one sample in a study of CD8 T cell repertoires and HIV-1 epitope variants. Profiling relied on immunoSEQ multiplex PCR, and the TCRdb table lists in-frame clones only, not all of them. The repertoire holds under 100,000 clones, roughly four fifths seen once, with more than 25% in the top ten. Sequencing input: uncultured baseline CD8+ T cells from peripheral blood mononuclear cells (PBMCs). The receptors here all came from a male donor with HIV. Each CDR3 is given with its conserved first and last residue. A D gene is named only where the DNA matches it firmly. Not all rows give a size; the values are once, few, many and, for expanded clones, a class.

. TRBJ1-5 TRBV16 TRBD1 CASSQWDRVGIQPQHF TGTGCCAGCAGCCAATGGGACAGGGTAGGGATTCAGCCCCAGCATTTT
few TRBJ2-7 TRBV5-4 . CASSLEARGGLPHRYEQYF TGTGCCAGCAGCTTGGAGGCTCGAGGGGGACTTCCCCACCGATACGAGCAGTACTTC
once TRBJ2-3 TRBV5-1 TRBD2 CASSLMTSGGTLYTDTQYF TGCGCCAGCAGCTTGATGACTAGCGGGGGGACCCTCTACACAGATACGCAGTATTTT
once TRBJ2-3 TRBV6-4 TRBD2 CASSDLAGDTDTQYF TGTGCCAGCAGTGACTTAGCGGGGGATACAGATACGCAGTATTTT
. TRBJ2-3 TRBV5-1 . CASSLEKEGDTQYF TGCGCCAGCAGCTTGGAGAAAGAAGGGGATACGCAGTATTTT
few TRBJ2-2 TRBV29-1 TRBD2 CSGRKLAGRNTGELFF TGCAGCGGACGCAAGCTAGCGGGGAGGAACACCGGGGAGCTGTTTTTT
many TRBJ1-1 TRBV4-2 TRBD1 CASSQGDRGPTEAFF TGTGCCAGCAGCCAAGGGGACAGGGGGCCCACTGAAGCTTTCTTT
. TRBJ2-3 TRBV6-5 . CASSYHPHAGTDTQYF TGTGCCAGCAGTTACCACCCCCACGCAGGGACAGATACGCAGTATTTT
few TRBJ2-3 TRBV9 TRBD2 CASSVLGGEGPDTQYF TGTGCCAGCAGCGTACTCGGCGGGGAGGGGCCAGATACGCAGTATTTT
. TRBJ2-3 TRBV29-1 TRBD2 CSVEDARGAEDTQYF TGCAGCGTTGAAGATGCGCGGGGGGCGGAGGATACGCAGTATTTT
. TRBJ1-1 TRBV5-1 . CASSPREGGNTEAFF TGCGCCAGCAGCCCCCGCGAGGGGGGTAACACTGAAGCTTTCTTT
. TRBJ1-4 TRBV7-8 . CASSLAQNNEKLFF TGTGCCAGCAGCTTAGCCCAGAATAATGAAAAACTGTTTTTT
few TRBJ2-5 TRBV7-6 . CASSSGRETQYF TGTGCCAGCAGCTCTGGGCGGGAGACCCAGTACTTC
few TRBJ2-7 TRBV7-8 TRBD2 CASSLSRSGSYEQYF TGTGCCAGCAGCTTGTCGAGGAGCGGGAGCTACGAGCAGTACTTC
. TRBJ2-7 TRBV19 TRBD1 CASSIVTDRAHEQYF TGTGCCAGTAGTATCGTCACCGACAGGGCCCACGAGCAGTACTTC
few TRBJ2-5 TRBV21-1 . CASSKVGTQYF TGTGCCAGCAGCAAAGTCGGGACCCAGTACTTC
. TRBJ2-1 TRBV2 TRBD2 CASRRGLAEREQFF TGTGCCAGCCGAAGGGGACTAGCGGAAAGAGAGCAGTTCTTC